Below, 21 T cell receptor beta chains from the same sample are listed, as sequenced in a study of cytomegalovirus exposure and HLA in healthy donors. PCR used 60 Vbeta primers and 13 Jbeta primers. The repertoire was sequenced with immunoSEQ multiplex PCR; TCRdb's copy has only in-frame clones and lacks some. The table has 150,000 to 200,000 clones, roughly 79% seen once. Input material: PBMCs. The receptors were sampled from a woman in her thirties or forties in good health and CMV-seronegative.

The rearrangement joins TRBV6-1 to TRBJ2-3, with 8 bases matching TRBD2. Germline V gene lookup returns CDR1 MNHNS and CDR2 SASEGT. The junction had 2 bases not matched to a gene; V was cut back by 6 bases and J by 0 bases. The CDR3 runs 14 residues. In DNA form, the CDR3 reads TGTGCCAGCAGCCCTAGCGGGAGCACAGATACGCAGTATTTT. As protein: CASSPSGSTDTQYF.

The chain uses TRBV18 and TRBJ1-2; 7 positions match TRBD1. Per germline, CDR1 KGHSH and CDR2 LQKENI. V shed 4 bases and J 7 bases; nucleotides not matched to a gene: 9. This CDR3 spans 14 amino acids. The CDR3 nucleotides are TGTGCCAGCTCACAGAACGACAGGGAAGGTGGCTACACCTTC. Its translation: CASSQNDREGGYTF.

The genes are TRBV6-1 and TRBJ2-5; 11 positions match TRBD1. Germline values: CDR1 MNHNS, CDR2 SASEGT. The CDR3 covers 15 residues. The V segment lost 6 bases and the J segment 5 bases; nucleotides outside the gene matches: 8. CDR3 nucleotides: TGTGCCAGCAGCCTATTGGGACAGGGGGGGGAGACCCAGTACTTC. This codes for CASSLLGQGGETQYF.

The V call is TRBV20-1, the J call TRBJ1-2; the D is unclear. The CDR3 covers 11 residues. Trimming pared 5 bases from V and 5 bases from J, leaving 9 bases between. From germline, CDR1 is DFQATT and CDR2 SNEGSKA (reference sequence). The CDR3, as DNA: TGCAGTGCTGGGGAGGAATATGGCTACACCTTC. Its protein is CSAGEEYGYTF.

Only one count was recorded for this clone. The rearrangement uses TRBV6-1 and TRBJ1-5; no definite D call. Germline lookup yields CDR1 MNHNS and CDR2 SASEGT. The V and J ends lost 2 bases and 7 bases respectively, with 12 bases between them. CDR3 length: 14 residues. The CDR3 region has the DNA TGTGCCAGCAGTGAATATGGAGAGCGGCAGCCCCAGCATTTT. It codes for CASSEYGERQPQHF.

The gene calls are TRBV5-1 and TRBJ2-1; 9 nucleotides match TRBD1. V lost 4 bases, J lost 8 bases, and 10 bases stayed unmatched. CDR1 is SGHRS, CDR2 YFSETQ, per germline. The CDR3 contains 15 residues. CDR3 sequence reads: CASSDRDRDRDEQFF. In nucleotides, the CDR3 is TGCGCCAGCAGCGACCGGGACAGGGATAGGGATGAGCAGTTCTTC.

The V and J genes are TRBV6-5 and TRBJ2-5, with a weak D call TRBD2 (5 bases). Judging by the DNA end, TRBJ2-7 fits better; the J call may be wrong. This CDR3 comprises 16 residues. Germline values: CDR1 MNHEY, CDR2 SVGAGI. The CDR3 sequence is CASSYSKLGSAYEQYF. The CDR3 region has the DNA TGTGCCAGCAGTTACTCGAAATTGGGGAGCGCCTACGAGCAGTACTTC.

Written as DNA, the CDR3 is TGCGCCAGCAGCTTAAGGACTAGCGGAGCCACCGGGGAGCTGTTTTTT. This encodes CASSLRTSGATGELFF. The V call is TRBV5-1, the J call TRBJ2-2; 10 bases match TRBD2. The CDR3 is made up of 16 amino acids. The junction had 5 bases not matched to a gene; V was cut back by 2 bases and J by 4 bases. Germline-derived CDR1 and CDR2 are SGHRS and YFSETQ.

The rearrangement links TRBV4-2 to TRBJ1-3; D is ambiguous. Trimming removed 4 bases at V and 0 bases at J, with 13 bases between. The CDR3 consists of 16 residues. Germline V gene sequence: CDR1 LGHNA, CDR2 YNFKEQ. CDR3 loop: CASSPENIPSGNTIYF. CDR3 sequence (DNA): TGTGCCAGCAGCCCGGAGAACATCCCCTCTGGAAACACCATATATTTT.

The chain couples TRBV9 to TRBJ1-1; the D is unclear. V was pared by 4 bases and J by 3 bases, with 13 bases between. The CDR3 totals 14 residues. Germline V gene lookup returns CDR1 SGDLS and CDR2 YYNGEE. The CDR3 DNA reads TGTGCCAGCAGCCCCCCCTTCGGAGACACTGAAGCTTTCTTT. The encoded protein is CASSPPFGDTEAFF. Drawing the rest from reference TRBV9 and TRBJ1-1, the complete variable domain is DSGVTQTPKHLITATGQRVTLRCSPRSGDLSVYWYQQSLDQGLQFLIQYYNGEERAKGNILERFSAQQFPDLHSELNLSSLELGDSALYFCASSPPFGDTEAFFGQGTRLTVV.

The gene calls are TRBV5-1 and TRBJ1-1, with a weak D call TRBD1 (6 bases). The CDR3 length is 13 residues. Germline CDR1 and CDR2: SGHRS and YFSETQ. V shed 5 bases and J shed 8 bases, with 16 bases lying between them. Written as DNA, the CDR3 is TGCGCCAGCAGTTTCATGACGGACAGAGAAGCTTTCTTT. The encoded protein is CASSFMTDREAFF.

On this clone itself: The junction departs from germline at one end; a sequencing error may be responsible. This chain joins TRBV4-2 and TRBJ2-7, with TRBD2 identical over 7 bases. This CDR3 is built from 15 residues. Germline V gene sequence: CDR1 LGHNA, CDR2 YNFKEQ. The CDR3, as DNA: TGTGCTAGCAGCCAAGATAAACTAGCGCCCTCCCCAAAGTACTTC. Translation: CASSQDKLAPSPKYF.

The CDR3 bases are TGTGCCACCGGGGGGGCGAACACTGAAGCTTTCTTT. Encoded protein: CATGGANTEAFF. The chain uses TRBV28 and TRBJ1-1; tentative D call: TRBD1 (6 bases). Trimming stripped 10 bases from V and 1 base from J, with 10 bases between. The CDR3 has 12 residues. Germline values: CDR1 MDHEN, CDR2 SYDVKM.

The V gene is TRBV30, the J gene TRBJ1-5; D possibly corresponds to TRBD1 (5 bases). The CDR3 loop spans 14 amino acids. V was cut by 1 base and J by 3 bases, with 10 bases left in between. Per germline, CDR1 GTSNPN and CDR2 SVGIG (reference sequence). CDR3 nucleotides: TGTGCCTGGAGTGCCGACAGTTCCAATCAGCCCCAGCATTTT. Translation: CAWSADSSNQPQHF.

The chain is built from TRBV29-1 and TRBJ2-3; 12 nucleotides match TRBD2. J lost 6 bases, V lost 7 bases, and 11 bases had no gene match. Germline loops: CDR1 SQVTM, CDR2 ANQGSEA. The CDR3 runs to 15 residues. The CDR3 DNA reads TGCAGCGCCCGGCCGGGACTAGCGGGTCAGGATACGCAGTATTTT. It encodes CSARPGLAGQDTQYF.

Only a few counts were recorded for this clone. V is TRBV28 and J is TRBJ2-4; 7 nucleotides line up with TRBD1. CDR1 MDHEN and CDR2 SYDVKM come from the germline V gene. The V and J ends lost 3 bases and 7 bases, in that order; junction bases with no gene match: 9. This CDR3 has 15 residues. The CDR3 DNA sequence: TGTGCCAGCAGTTTTGAGTTGGGACAGCTTAACATTCAGTACTTC. Amino acids: CASSFELGQLNIQYF.

Concerning this clone: One junction end does not reproduce the germline sequence, and a read error may be involved. The V and J genes are TRBV5-6 and TRBJ1-2; D call uncertain. The germline V gene encodes CDR1 SGHDT and CDR2 YYEEEE. CDR3 size: 15 residues. CDR3 nucleotides: TGTGCCAGCGGCTTCTACCATCGGAGCCACTATGGCTACACCTTC. Translated, it gives CASGFYHRSHYGYTF.

V usage is TRBV27 and J usage is TRBJ1-2; 9 positions match TRBD1. This CDR3 contains 16 residues. Germline CDR1 MNHEY, CDR2 SMNVEV (reference sequence). Trimming at V came to 5 bases and at J to 3 bases, leaving 10 bases not matched to a gene. The DNA for the CDR3 is TGTGCCAGCAGTCTAAGGGGACAGGGATTTGACTATGGCTACACCTTC. It encodes CASSLRGQGFDYGYTF.

The chain joins TRBV5-4 to TRBJ2-6; possible D gene TRBD2, 6 bases. Looked up from germline, CDR1 is SGHNT and CDR2 is YYREEE (reference sequence). Trimming took off 0 bases at V and 4 bases at J, with 11 bases between the two ends. This CDR3 is built from 16 residues. The CDR3 DNA reads TGTGCCAGCAGCTTGGGTAGCGGATCCGGGGCCAACGTCCTGACTTTC. Translated: CASSLGSGSGANVLTF.

The chain uses TRBV2 and TRBJ1-5; D may be TRBD1 (6 bases). The V gene's germline CDR1 is SNHLY and CDR2 FYNNEI. V was trimmed by 4 bases and J by 5 bases, leaving 9 bases between them. The CDR3 has 13 amino acids. CDR3 nucleotides: TGTGCCAGCAGTGGAACAGGGTATCAGCCCCAGCATTTT. Translation: CASSGTGYQPQHF.

This clone was recorded once. Sequence at one end of the junction differs from germline and may be a read error. V gene TRBV2 combines with J gene TRBJ2-2, with a possible D match to TRBD2 (6 bases). Germline V gives CDR1 SNHLY, CDR2 FYNNEI. This CDR3 has 13 amino acids. In DNA form, the CDR3 reads TGTGCCAGCATACGGGAGAACCCCGGGGAGCTGTTTTTT. Protein: CASIRENPGELFF.